The 20 T cell receptor beta chains reported below all come from one sample, sequenced in a study of T cell repertoires in cytomegalovirus infection. These receptors lack a known antigen. TCRdb fed the reads into MiXCR, producing one record per CDR3 protein. The repertoire holds 250,000 to 400,000 distinct CDR3 sequences, with approximately 25% as singletons. The sequencing used cultured PBMCs, collected from culture after CMV antigen stimulation. Source of these receptors: a human donor in good health (CMV status not recorded). Some clones in this sample may be carry-over from other donors' samples.

In this sample, this clonotype turned up a few times. This chain joins TRBV7-7 and TRBJ2-5, with a weak D call TRBD2 (6 bases). This CDR3 has 14 amino acids. V lost 10 bases and J lost 5, with 20 bases in between. CDR1 and CDR2 (germline): SSHAT, FNYEAQ (reference sequence). The CDR3 loop reads CATARREVWETQYF. The DNA for the CDR3 is TGTGCCACAGCTAGGAGGGAGGTCTGGGAGACCCAGTACTTC.

Only a few counts were recorded for this clonotype. The chain couples TRBV28 to TRBJ1-1, with a possible D match to TRBD1 (5 bases). V was clipped by 2 bases and J by 5 bases, with 12 bases between them. The CDR3 has 14 amino acids. The germline gives CDR1 MDHEN, CDR2 SYDVKM. The CDR3 sequence is CASSLQFKGTEAFF. DNA for the CDR3: TGTGCCAGCAGTTTACAGTTCAAGGGGACTGAAGCTTTCTTT.

This clonotype has only a few counts. The genes are TRBV6-5 and TRBJ2-5; 10 nucleotides line up with TRBD2. Germline V lookup: CDR1 MNHEY, CDR2 SVGAGI. Trimming at V came to 5 bases and at J to 5 bases, leaving 8 bases not matched to a gene. The CDR3 length is 15 residues. CDR3 protein: CASSLAGEGRETQYF. CDR3 coding DNA: TGTGCCAGCAGTCTAGCGGGAGAGGGCAGGGAGACCCAGTACTTC.

Ten or more counts support this clonotype. This chain links TRBV7-6 with TRBJ2-1; 10 nucleotides match TRBD2. V trimming: 5 bases; J trimming: 5 bases; junction bases outside the gene matches: 6. From germline, CDR1 is SGHVS and CDR2 FNYEAQ. This CDR3 is built from 15 residues. In DNA, the CDR3 is TGTGCCAGCAGCGCTAGCGGGAGTCTCCACAATGAGCAGTTCTTC. Translation: CASSASGSLHNEQFF.

The chain carries TRBV7-9 and TRBJ1-4; tentative D call: TRBD1 (6 bases). Germline CDR1 and CDR2: SEHNR and FQNEAQ (reference sequence). V lost 6 bases to trimming and J lost 8 bases, with 19 bases between them. The CDR3 has 15 residues. The DNA for the CDR3 is TGTGCCAGCAGAAAGACAGGAGGGGTTAACGAAAAACTGTTTTTT. This gives the protein CASRKTGGVNEKLFF.

This chain uses TRBV6-2 or TRBV6-3 with TRBJ1-5; D uncertain. With 5 bases removed from V and 7 bases from J, the gap between germline ends came to 21 bases. The CDR3 is made up of 16 amino acids. Germline CDR1 reads MNHEY; CDR2 reads SVGEGT. The CDR3 protein is CASSTPYWVEGQPQHF. CDR3 coding DNA: TGTGCCAGCAGTACCCCTTATTGGGTGGAGGGACAGCCCCAGCATTTT.

The V gene is TRBV4-1, the J gene TRBJ2-1; D uncertain. The V end lost 3 bases, the J end lost 6 bases, and 9 bases lay between the germline ends. The CDR3 spans 13 residues. Germline CDR1 reads MGHRA; CDR2 reads YSYEKL. CDR3 residues: CASSHPGANEQFF. The CDR3 DNA is TGCGCCAGCAGCCATCCTGGAGCCAATGAGCAGTTCTTC.

The sample holds a few counts of this clonotype. The rearrangement links TRBV2 to TRBJ2-3; unclear D gene. The germline CDR1 and CDR2 sequences are SNHLY and FYNNEI. The ends were cut back, 7 bases at V and 5 bases at J, with 16 bases in the middle. The CDR3 loop spans 14 amino acids. The DNA for the CDR3 is TGTGCCAGCATGGGCAGCAAGAGTGAAGATACGCAGTATTTT. Translation gives CASMGSKSEDTQYF.

The chain combines TRBV5-6 with TRBJ1-5; 7 bases fit TRBD1. CDR1 SGHDT and CDR2 YYEEEE come from the germline V gene. The CDR3 contains 15 residues. The trim removed 4 bases at V and 0 bases at J, leaving 4 bases unmatched. CDR3 bases: TGTGCCAGCAGCAAGGGGGCTGGTAGCAATCAGCCCCAGCATTTT. It specifies CASSKGAGSNQPQHF. The variable domain in full, with the rest retrieved from reference TRBV5-6 and TRBJ1-5, is DAGVTQSPTHLIKTRGQQVTLRCSPKSGHDTVSWYQQALGQGPQFIFQYYEEEERQRGNFPDRFSGHQFPNYSSELNVNALLLGDSALYLCASSKGAGSNQPQHFGDGTRLSIL.

This clonotype showed up just a few times. The rearrangement uses TRBV6-1 and TRBJ2-1; 9 bases match TRBD2. This CDR3 is built from 15 residues. J lost 8 bases, V lost 7 bases, and 12 bases had no gene match. Per germline, CDR1 MNHNS and CDR2 SASEGT. The CDR3 reads CASIKAGGTNYEQFF. The CDR3 nucleotides read TGTGCCAGCATAAAAGCGGGAGGCACGAACTATGAGCAGTTCTTC.

V is TRBV28 and J is TRBJ2-7; a possible D gene is TRBD1 (5 bases). CDR3 size: 15 residues. Trimming shortened V by 1 base and J by 8 bases, and 18 bases separated the two germline ends. Germline V gives CDR1 MDHEN, CDR2 SYDVKM. The CDR3 loop is CASSLYAGSLLKQYF. The CDR3 coding sequence is TGTGCCAGCAGTTTATATGCAGGGTCCCTTTTAAAGCAGTACTTC. Full variable domain (missing parts from reference TRBV28 and TRBJ2-7): DVKVTQSSRYLVKRTGEKVFLECVQDMDHENMFWYRQDPGLGLRLIYFSYDVKMKEKGDIPEGYSVSREKKERFSLILESASTNQTSMYLCASSLYAGSLLKQYFGPGTRLTVT.

This clonotype occurred a few times. The chain carries TRBV7-2 and TRBJ2-5; D remains ambiguous. Deletions cut 2 bases from V and 6 bases from J, with 10 bases between. The CDR3 is 13 residues long. Germline V lookup: CDR1 SGHTA, CDR2 FQGNSA. The CDR3: CASSLTELKTQYF. CDR3 nucleotides: TGTGCCAGCAGCTTAACAGAGTTGAAGACCCAGTACTTC.

The chain recombines TRBV5-1 with TRBJ1-1, with TRBD1 matching over 9 bases. The CDR3 covers 13 residues. Germline CDR1 SGHRS, CDR2 YFSETQ. V lost 0 bases, J lost 6 bases, and 0 bases stayed unmatched. The CDR3 protein is CASSLGDRAEAFF. DNA of the CDR3: TGCGCCAGCAGCTTGGGGGACAGGGCTGAAGCTTTCTTT.

The V and J genes are TRBV6-5 and TRBJ2-3; D call uncertain. CDR1 MNHEY and CDR2 SVGAGI come from the germline V gene. Between the trimmed V and J ends, which lost 0 bases and 2 bases, there was a span of 3 bases. There are 13 residues in the CDR3. For the CDR3, the DNA is TGTGCCAGCAGTTACTCATACACAGATACGCAGTATTTT. It is translated as CASSYSYTDTQYF.

In its sample, this clonotype was seen a few times. The J gene is TRBJ2-3, the V gene TRBV10-3; D is ambiguous. CDR3 length: 14 residues. V lost 8 bases and J 1 base, leaving 13 bases between the germline ends. The germline CDR1 and CDR2 sequences are ENHRY and SYGVKD. The CDR3: CAISYSSRTDTQYF. CDR3 nucleotides: TGTGCCATCTCATATAGCAGTCGCACAGATACGCAGTATTTT.

This clonotype was observed many times. The chain combines TRBV19 with TRBJ2-1; unclear D gene. CDR1 is LNHDA, CDR2 SQIVND, per germline (reference sequence). Trimming removed 4 bases at V and 6 bases at J, with 13 bases between. The CDR3 extends over 14 amino acids. DNA of the CDR3: TGTGCCAGTAGTAAGTCGGGCGGAATCAATGAGCAGTTCTTC. The encoded protein is CASSKSGGINEQFF.

The V gene is TRBV7-6, the J gene TRBJ2-1, with 9 bases lining up with TRBD1. Germline loops: CDR1 SGHVS, CDR2 FNYEAQ. Trimming at V came to 5 bases and at J to 4 bases, leaving 6 bases not matched to a gene. The CDR3 contains 15 residues. As DNA, the CDR3 is TGTGCCAGCAGCACAGGACAGGGGCCTTACAATGAGCAGTTCTTC. It translates to CASSTGQGPYNEQFF.

This chain uses TRBV11-3 with TRBJ2-1; the D gene could be TRBD1 or TRBD2 (5 bases each). The CDR3 has 14 residues. CDR1 SGHNT and CDR2 YENEEA come from the germline V gene. Trimming pared 5 bases from V and 10 bases from J, leaving 18 bases between. DNA for the CDR3: TGTGCCAGCAGCCACCGGGACCGACCTTCAGAGCAGTTCTTC. It translates to CASSHRDRPSEQFF. The full variable domain, with the rest looked up from reference TRBV11-3 and TRBJ2-1, is EAGVVQSPRYKIIEKKQPVAFWCNPISGHNTLYWYLQNLGQGPELLIRYENEEAVDDSQLPKDRFSAERLKGVDSTLKIQPAELGDSAVYLCASSHRDRPSEQFFGPGTRLTVL.

The chain uses TRBV7-8 and TRBJ1-1, with TRBD1 identical over 8 bases. Trimming at V came to 1 base and at J to 1 base, leaving 2 bases not matched to a gene. The CDR3 length is 15 residues. Per germline, CDR1 SGHVS and CDR2 FQNEAQ. CDR3 in DNA: TGTGCCAGCAGCTTAGGTGGACAGGGGAACACTGAAGCTTTCTTT. Protein sequence: CASSLGGQGNTEAFF.

The chain employs TRBV7-2 and TRBJ1-3; D possibly corresponds to TRBD1 (6 bases). This CDR3 is 16 amino acids long. V shed 0 bases and J shed 4 bases, with 13 bases lying between them. Per germline, CDR1 SGHTA and CDR2 FQGNSA. The CDR3 region has the DNA TGTGCCAGCAGCTTAGCGACCGCGGGGGCGGGAAACACCATATATTTT. Amino acids: CASSLATAGAGNTIYF. Full variable domain (missing parts from reference TRBV7-2 and TRBJ1-3): GAGVSQSPSNKVTEKGKDVELRCDPISGHTALYWYRQSLGQGLEFLIYFQGNSAPDKSGLPSDRFSAERTGGSVSTLTIQRTQQEDSAVYLCASSLATAGAGNTIYFGEGSWLTVV.